This T cell receptor (beta chain) is drawn from a study of T cells in localized non-small cell lung cancer (dated by TCRdb to about 2020). The study in broad terms: The study analyzed T cell repertoires of about 230 early-stage NSCLC patients, comparing tumors and uninvolved tumor-adjacent lungs. The cohort comprised around 240 treatment-naïve NSCLC patients with resected, localized lung tumors. Of the NSCLC patients, roughly 130 were male and around 99 were female, and the mean age was about 69 years.

The immunoSEQ Assay was used to sequence TCR beta CDR3 regions from DNA. From the authors' description of their analysis: To compute T cell density, TCR beta template counts were normalized to usable DNA, which was estimated by amplifying housekeeping genes. Richness was estimated using the preseqR package, with extrapolation to 400,000 templates for PBMC samples and to 120,000 templates for tissue samples. Clonality was defined by subtracting Pielou's evenness from one. To identify tissue-enriched TCRs, differential abundance testing was run on productive amino-acid clonotypes with a minimum total count of 5 and an alpha of 0.1. The Jaccard Index and the Morisita Overlap Index were used to measure repertoire overlap between compartments. GLIPH clustered TCR beta CDR3s with public tetramer-defined viral CDR3s; viral motifs required at least three viral sequences plus V-gene enrichment. TCRdb holds this immuneACCESS table with in-frame rearrangements only. Some clones are missing; in checked studies, unresolved V genes explain under half, and the rest has no known cause. V, J and clone size are taken as reported in that table, and D and trimming were inferred from the DNA itself. The sample table contains under 3,000 clones; only one count was recorded for roughly 30% of them. The ten largest clones add up to approximately 19% of the sample.

This clone appeared a few times. Which antigen it targets is not known. The record has no base qualities; no much larger clone is one base away. The junction carries 11 bases between V and J, which are trimmed by 1 base and 5 bases respectively. For CDR1 and CDR2, the germline V gene lists MGHRA and YSYEKL. The CDR3 runs 14 residues from the cysteine to the phenylalanine. Only the CDR3 DNA is retained, 42 bases long and in frame from the first base. At diagnosis, peripheral blood, uninvolved tumor-adjacent lung and tumor were collected and stored as a combination of fresh-frozen and FFPE material. Study-level results and caveats: Uninvolved tumor-adjacent lung showed the highest T cell clonality, higher than tumor, which suggests more focused antigenic responses in the adjacent lung. Since the design was exploratory, TCR variables were selected using unadjusted p-values with no false-discovery rate correction. A median of about 53 of the top 100 tumor clones were detected in paired uninvolved adjacent lung, and 28 of these tumor clones were also found among the top 100 clones of the paired uninvolved adjacent lung. Higher T cell density in blood was associated with longer overall survival, whereas higher clonality in adjacent lung was associated with shorter survival. Because multi-region tumor sequencing was not performed, intratumor heterogeneity could not be ruled out.

The clonotype comes from a female donor of 60 years or more with stage II lung adenocarcinoma. The V and J segments used are TRBV4-1 and TRBJ2-5; the D gene cannot be resolved beyond TRBD1 or TRBD2, each matching 6 bases. Sequenced here: lung tumor tissue, sampled before any cancer treatment. CDR3 loop: CASSQARGVETQYF. DNA sequence: TGCGCCAGCAGCCAAGCGAGGGGGGTCGAGACCCAGTACTTC.